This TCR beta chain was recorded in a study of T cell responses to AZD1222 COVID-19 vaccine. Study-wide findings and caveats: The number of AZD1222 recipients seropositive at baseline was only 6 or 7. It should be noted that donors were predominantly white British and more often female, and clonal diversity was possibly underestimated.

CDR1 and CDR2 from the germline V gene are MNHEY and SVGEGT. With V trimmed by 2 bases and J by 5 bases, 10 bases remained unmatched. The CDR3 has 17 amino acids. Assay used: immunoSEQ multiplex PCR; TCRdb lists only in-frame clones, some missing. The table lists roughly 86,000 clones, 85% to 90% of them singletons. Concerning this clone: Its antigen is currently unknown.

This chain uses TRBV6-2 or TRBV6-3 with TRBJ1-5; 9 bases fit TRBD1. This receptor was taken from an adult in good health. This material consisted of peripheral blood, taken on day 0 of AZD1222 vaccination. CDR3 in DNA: TGTGCCAGCAGTTACCCCCCGAGGACAGGGGTCCATCAGCCCCAGCATTTT. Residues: CASSYPPRTGVHQPQHF.